The text below deals with one T cell receptor beta chain. The antigen remains unidentified. The sample belongs to a study of cytomegalovirus exposure and HLA in healthy donors. Notes on the study in general: It was likely that a cluster of highly shared sequence variants was a sequencing artifact.

Both 60 Vbeta primers and 13 Jbeta primers went into the PCR. Using immunoSEQ multiplex PCR, the repertoire was profiled, and TCRdb retains in-frame clones only, with some absent. The repertoire holds approximately 200,000 clones, with 70% to 80% as singletons. Sequencing used PBMCs. The source of this sequence is a girl between 10 and 17 years old in good health and CMV-seropositive.

The CDR3 DNA is TGCGCCAGCAGCCGCTCGGTGAGGACTGAAGCTTTCTTT. Its translation: CASSRSVRTEAFF. V usage is TRBV4-3 and J usage is TRBJ1-1, with D hard to call. V lost 4 bases, J lost 5 bases, and 11 bases lay in between. CDR1 and CDR2 from the germline V gene are LGHNA and YSLEER. CDR3 length: 13 amino acids.